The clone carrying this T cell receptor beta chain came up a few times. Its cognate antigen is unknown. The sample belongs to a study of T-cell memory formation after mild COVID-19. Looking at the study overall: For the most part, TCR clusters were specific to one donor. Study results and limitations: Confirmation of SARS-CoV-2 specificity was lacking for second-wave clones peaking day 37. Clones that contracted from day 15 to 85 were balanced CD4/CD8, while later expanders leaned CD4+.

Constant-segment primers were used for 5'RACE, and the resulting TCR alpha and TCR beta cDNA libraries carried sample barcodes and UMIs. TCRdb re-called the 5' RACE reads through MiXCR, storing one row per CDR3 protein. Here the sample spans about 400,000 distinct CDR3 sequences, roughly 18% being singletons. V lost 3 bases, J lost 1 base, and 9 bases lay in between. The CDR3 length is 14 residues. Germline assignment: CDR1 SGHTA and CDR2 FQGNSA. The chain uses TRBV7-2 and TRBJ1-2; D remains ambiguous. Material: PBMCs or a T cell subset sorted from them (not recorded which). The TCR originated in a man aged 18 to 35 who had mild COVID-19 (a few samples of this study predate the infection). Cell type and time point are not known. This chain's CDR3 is CASSFYRLNYGYTF. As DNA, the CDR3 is TGTGCCAGCAGCTTCTACAGACTTAACTATGGCTACACCTTC. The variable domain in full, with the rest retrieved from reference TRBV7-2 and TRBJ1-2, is GAGVSQSPSNKVTEKGKDVELRCDPISGHTALYWYRQSLGQGLEFLIYFQGNSAPDKSGLPSDRFSAERTGGSVSTLTIQRTQQEDSAVYLCASSFYRLNYGYTFGSGTRLTVV.